This TCR beta chain was found in a study of shared clonotypes between healthy human individuals (dated by TCRdb to about 2020). For context, the study as a whole: The cohort included a few men and a couple of women between 18 and 49 years of age. For each donor, three plates each were used for CD4 naive and CD4 memory, two plates were used for CD8 naive, and one plate was used for CD8 memory. To estimate repertoire size and how much clonotype sharing occurs between individuals, the study deeply sequenced the blood TCR repertoires of five healthy adults. Different laboratories and diverse techniques were used to prepare libraries and sequence TCR repertoires, to increase sequencing depth and limit assay-specific biases. Each donor's leukapheresis produced roughly between roughly 0.9 and 8.9 billion PBMCs. Paper-wide results and their limitations: Sampling was restricted to blood, and TCR repertoires in tissues likely differ from the TCR repertoires found in blood. Higher generation probabilities were observed for clonotypes shared by all four sorted-subset donors than for non-shared clonotypes. Pairwise subsampling indicated that sequencing depth was expected to affect the degree of clonotype sharing among donors. Incomplete sequencing was indicated by rarefaction of sorted-subset datasets, despite the large sequencing depth. Roughly 5% of naive CD4, approximately 3.7% of naive CD8, roughly 2.4% of memory CD4, and about 0.4% of memory CD8 clonotypes were shared across several donors. The small number of donors limited the genetic and exposure-history diversity represented. Larger estimated clonotype richness was generally found for naive subsets than for memory subsets.

From the cysteine up to the phenylalanine, the CDR3 has a length of 13 residues. Left in the record is the CDR3 DNA by itself, 39 bases read in frame from the first base. CDR1 is given as MNHNY and CDR2 as SVGAGI, both from the germline V gene (reference sequence). The junction shows trimming of 5 bases on V and 6 bases on J, plus 11 bases between the germline ends. The donors were healthy, HIV-negative adults who had no recently reported acute infections or vaccinations. Every donor was a Caucasian adult residing in Nashville, Tennessee, USA. CD4+ T cells were enriched by magnetic negative selection; naive cells were then positively selected on CD45RA, and the negative fraction formed the memory subset. Blood was collected by leukapheresis, and PBMCs were isolated by Ficoll-Histopaque density gradient centrifugation and then cryopreserved in liquid nitrogen vapor phase. Analytical flow cytometry was used to check the purity and quantity of every magnetically sorted T cell population. Genomic DNA was isolated from every sorted fraction and measured by UV absorbance on a Nanodrop 2000c.

TCR CDR3 regions were amplified from genomic DNA by multiplex PCR using the deep immunoSEQ assay. Extracted genomic DNA from each cell subset was distributed evenly across all wells of several immunoSEQ 96-well plates, and each plate was treated as a replicate. For sorted subsets, around 0.2 ug of genomic DNA, equivalent to 25,000 to 35,000 T cell genomes, went into each replicate PCR. Purified libraries were measured with a Qubit 3.0 fluorometer, size-checked on a Bioanalyzer 2100, and measured again with the KAPA Library Quantification kit. Each immunoSEQ 96-well plate was sequenced on its own single-read 150-cycle Illumina NextSeq 550 flow cell. From the authors' description of their analysis: Because only junctional sequences without quality scores were contained in the immunoSEQ output, filtering matching that applied to full-length reads could not be performed. To assign V/J genes and CDR3, sequences were annotated using PyIR, a Python wrapper for IgBLAST v1.9, with IMGT germline references. Reads were removed for weak V/J assignments (E-value above 1e-6), missing CDR3, stop codons, out-of-frame junctions, or ambiguous translated residues. A V3J clonotype was defined by an identical inferred V gene, J gene, and CDR3 amino acid sequence. To compute the percentage overlap between repertoires, the number of shared unique clonotypes was divided by the size of the smaller repertoire. Three approaches were used to assess repertoire richness: RTK rarefaction, the Chao1 estimator, and Recon v2.1 estimates of unobserved clonotypes. Generation probabilities for all TCRbeta clonotypes obtained by the gDNA method from a handful of donors were computed using OLGA. TCRdb re-hosts the immuneACCESS table, in-frame sequences only. Its copies lack some clones; in the studies checked, an unresolved V gene accounts for under half of them, and the cause for the rest is not known. V, J and clone size reflect that table, while D and trimming were determined from the DNA. Present in this sample are 2 million to 2.5 million clones, less than 95% of which were seen just once. Clones ranked in the top ten supply 0.37% of the sample.

Notes on this clone: The antigen it recognizes is unknown. Nothing much larger sits one base from this clone, and base qualities are not available.

The sample was naive CD4+ T cells from PBMCs. The cell subset or site label, as the study defines it: CD45RA+ positively selected. This clonotype was obtained from a man aged 18-30 years in good health. Some clones in this sample may be carry-over from other donors' samples. Rearrangement joined TRBV6-6 to TRBJ2-1; the D gene is perhaps TRBD2, on 7 matching bases. For the CDR3, the sequence is CASSTGGPNEQFF. The DNA reads TGTGCCAGCAGTACGGGGGGCCCCAATGAGCAGTTCTTC.